Below, 27 T cell receptor beta chains from the same sample are listed, as sequenced in a study of T cells in Graves' hyperthyroidism and ophthalmopathy (dated by TCRdb to about 2019). To prepare the library, multiplex PCR was applied. Sequencer: Illumina HiSeq 2000. The TCR beta CDR3 regions were amplified from RNA transcripts. The TCR CDR3 was subjected to a first round of RT-PCR using the HTBI primer set and the Qiagen OneStep RT-PCR kit. Using fastp trimming at Q25 and MiXCR clonotype assembly, TCRdb reanalyzed the public sequencing data and kept in-frame beta chains. Every distinct CDR3 protein forms one entry, paired with its most common genes and DNA. Across this sample there are under 350,000 distinct CDR3 sequences, with roughly a fifth seen only once. The top ten clonotypes cover about 50% of the sample. Source material: blood. The receptors derive from a woman between 45 and 65 years old with Graves' hyperthyroidism.

The genes are TRBV28 and TRBJ2-1, with 8 bases aligning to TRBD1. Germline CDR1 reads MDHEN; CDR2 reads SYDVKM. The V gene end was trimmed by 6 bases and the J gene end by 4 bases; junction bases not matched to a gene: 8. The CDR3 contains 15 residues. This chain's CDR3 is CASSLTGGIYNEQFF. The CDR3 DNA sequence: TGTGCCAGCAGCCTAACAGGGGGAATTTACAATGAGCAGTTCTTC.

The sample holds a few counts of this clonotype. The chain uses TRBV10-3 and TRBJ2-3; D uncertain. Germline CDR1 reads ENHRY; CDR2 reads SYGVKD. This CDR3 region has 14 residues. The V end was cut by 4 bases, the J end by 2 bases, with 10 bases between. The CDR3 nucleotides are TGTGCCATCAGTGGGGCTGGAAACACAGATACGCAGTATTTT. Its translation: CAISGAGNTDTQYF.

The J gene is TRBJ1-1, the V gene TRBV6-4; D remains unclear. The V end lost 0 bases, the J end lost 2 bases, and 4 bases lay between the germline ends. This CDR3 is 13 amino acids long. Germline values: CDR1 MRHNA, CDR2 SNTAGT. The CDR3 coding sequence is TGTGCCAGCAGTGACTCGGACAACACTGAAGCTTTCTTT. Protein product: CASSDSDNTEAFF.

This chain links TRBV6-1 with TRBJ2-1, with 11 bases aligning to TRBD2. The CDR3 is 16 residues long. CDR1 is MNHNS, CDR2 SASEGT, per germline. Trimming cost V 7 bases and J 5 bases; bases outside gene matches: 10. The CDR3: CASTRMVAGGHNEQFF. The CDR3 DNA is TGTGCCAGCACCCGAATGGTAGCGGGAGGGCACAATGAGCAGTTCTTC.

This sequence joins TRBV6-1 and TRBJ2-3; TRBD2 aligns across 12 bases. This CDR3 has 17 amino acids. The ends lost 5 bases at V and 4 bases at J; junction bases unmatched: 10. Per the germline V gene, CDR1 is MNHNS and CDR2 is SASEGT. CDR3 DNA: TGTGCCAGCAGTAAAAGACTAGCGGGGGTAAGACCAGATACGCAGTATTTT. Translating gives CASSKRLAGVRPDTQYF.

This clonotype was detected a few times. This rearrangement joins TRBV29-1 to TRBJ1-2, with a tentative D call TRBD1 (5 bases). The CDR3 is 13 amino acids. Trimming removed 4 bases at V and 4 bases at J, with 13 bases between. Per germline, CDR1 SQVTM and CDR2 ANQGSEA. The CDR3 spells CSVAGGIFYGYTF. CDR3 nucleotide sequence: TGCAGCGTTGCCGGGGGGATTTTCTATGGCTACACCTTC.

In this sample, this clonotype turned up many times. CDR3 protein: CASSLIRPREGRNEQYF. The CDR3 nucleotides are TGTGCCAGCAGTTTAATCCGGCCCCGGGAGGGCCGCAACGAGCAGTACTTC. V and J are TRBV27 and TRBJ2-7; 8 positions match TRBD2. Germline CDR1 reads MNHEY; CDR2 reads SMNVEV (reference sequence). With 2 bases clipped from V and 5 bases from J, the junction kept 14 bases outside the gene matches. The CDR3 totals 17 residues.

This clonotype was seen repeatedly, ten times or more. The chain links TRBV3-1 to TRBJ2-5; a possible D gene is TRBD2 (5 bases). Trimming cost V 3 bases and J 1 base, with 15 bases left between them. This CDR3 comprises 16 residues. Germline assignment: CDR1 LGHDT and CDR2 YNNKEL (reference sequence). In nucleotides, the CDR3 is TGTGCCAGCAGCCATCGGACTCCACCCCGCCAAGAGACCCAGTACTTC. Protein: CASSHRTPPRQETQYF.

This clonotype was seen at least ten times. J is TRBJ1-4 and V is TRBV5-1, with 7 bases fitting TRBD1. Germline CDR1 reads SGHRS; CDR2 reads YFSETQ. The CDR3 has 15 residues. With V trimmed by 3 bases and J by 1 base, 3 bases remained unmatched. The CDR3 coding sequence is TGCGCCAGCAGCTCCCGACAGGGAACTAATGAAAAACTGTTTTTT. It translates to CASSSRQGTNEKLFF.

This clonotype was observed many times. The rearrangement links TRBV20-1 to TRBJ1-2; no reliable D call. The ends were cut back, 6 bases at V and 4 bases at J, with 21 bases in the middle. The CDR3 consists of 15 residues. Germline loops: CDR1 DFQATT, CDR2 SNEGSKA (reference sequence). DNA for the CDR3: TGCAGTGCCGCTATTCCCCAGCCTGGGAGCTATGGCTACACCTTC. It encodes CSAAIPQPGSYGYTF.

This clonotype was seen at least ten times. This chain links TRBV9 with TRBJ2-7; D possibly corresponds to TRBD1 (5 bases). V lost 0 bases to trimming and J lost 3 bases, with 10 bases between them. The CDR3 runs to 14 residues. Germline V CDR1 and CDR2: SGDLS, YYNGEE. DNA of the CDR3: TGTGCCAGCAGCGTAGGGGGCAAAGACTACGAGCAGTACTTC. Translated, it gives CASSVGGKDYEQYF. The whole variable domain, remainder taken from reference TRBV9 and TRBJ2-7, is DSGVTQTPKHLITATGQRVTLRCSPRSGDLSVYWYQQSLDQGLQFLIQYYNGEERAKGNILERFSAQQFPDLHSELNLSSLELGDSALYFCASSVGGKDYEQYFGPGTRLTVT.

This clonotype came up once. This chain joins TRBV5-1 and TRBJ2-1; TRBD2 aligns across 14 bases. Trimming cost V 4 bases and J 2 bases; bases outside gene matches: 17. In germline, CDR1 is SGHRS, CDR2 YFSETQ. CDR3 length: 21 amino acids. The CDR3 sequence is CASSTAGTSGGKQLTYNEQFF. The CDR3 nucleotides are TGCGCCAGCAGCACGGCCGGGACTAGCGGGGGTAAACAGTTAACCTACAATGAGCAGTTCTTC.

This clonotype was detected many times. The chain is built from TRBV27 and TRBJ2-7; 7 bases fit TRBD2. Germline V CDR1 and CDR2: MNHEY, SMNVEV (reference sequence). The V gene end was trimmed by 6 bases and the J gene end by 1 base; junction bases not matched to a gene: 3. The CDR3 length is 13 residues. The CDR3 reads CASRPSGSYEQYF. The CDR3 DNA is TGTGCCAGCAGACCTAGCGGTTCCTACGAGCAGTACTTC.

The gene calls are TRBV12-3 or TRBV12-4 and TRBJ2-3; perhaps TRBD2 as D (7 bases). V was shortened by 6 bases and J by 4 bases, with 14 bases between the two germline ends. This CDR3 is 14 amino acids long. The CDR3 DNA is TGTGCCAGCAGGGGGGGGGCGACTTCAGATACGCAGTATTTT. Translated: CASRGGATSDTQYF.

This clonotype was recorded many times. The chain is built from TRBV2 and TRBJ1-1; a weak D match, TRBD1 (6 bases). Germline V gene data show CDR1 as SNHLY and CDR2 as FYNNEI. CDR3 size: 14 residues. Trimming pared 6 bases from V and 1 base from J, leaving 12 bases between. The CDR3 region has the DNA TGTGCCAGCAGGACAGGTAGTGGGAACACTGAAGCTTTCTTT. This sequence encodes CASRTGSGNTEAFF.

This clonotype was seen repeatedly, ten times or more. The CDR3: CASSQGLAGKSYEQYF. Here the CDR3 DNA reads TGCGCCAGCAGCCAAGGACTAGCGGGGAAATCCTACGAGCAGTACTTC. V gene TRBV4-1 combines with J gene TRBJ2-7; 11 bases align to TRBD2. J lost 1 base, V lost 1 base, and 3 bases had no gene match. Germline loops: CDR1 MGHRA, CDR2 YSYEKL. CDR3 size: 16 residues.

This clonotype has just a few counts. This sequence joins TRBV6-2 or TRBV6-3 and TRBJ1-2; D unresolved. The CDR3 has 12 amino acids. With 2 bases removed from V and 8 bases from J, the gap between germline ends came to 9 bases. Germline CDR1 MNHEY, CDR2 SVGEGT. The CDR3 sequence: CASSYEGRGYTF. CDR3 nucleotide sequence: TGTGCCAGCAGTTACGAAGGGCGAGGCTACACCTTC.

Ten or more counts support this clonotype. The chain has TRBV27 and TRBJ1-1, with D perhaps TRBD1 (5 bases). CDR3 length: 14 residues. Trimming took off 5 bases at V and 5 bases at J, with 15 bases between the two ends. CDR1 MNHEY and CDR2 SMNVEV come from the germline V gene (reference sequence). CDR3 sequence: CASSPGPLGTEAFF. For the CDR3, the DNA is TGTGCCAGCAGTCCGGGACCGTTAGGTACTGAAGCTTTCTTT.

Ten or more counts support this clonotype. As DNA, the CDR3 is TGTGCCAGCAGTGAATCGGGCCCGGGGGGCGAGCAGTACTTC. This sequence encodes CASSESGPGGEQYF. The chain uses TRBV6-1 and TRBJ2-7; 7 positions match TRBD2. The junction had 7 bases not matched to a gene; V was cut back by 2 bases and J by 6 bases. Germline V CDR1 and CDR2: MNHNS, SASEGT. The CDR3 runs to 14 residues.

The rearrangement uses TRBV7-2 and TRBJ1-1; D may be TRBD1 (5 bases). Trimming left V 5 bases short and J 5 bases short, with 15 bases between. This CDR3 contains 14 residues. CDR1 is SGHTA, CDR2 FQGNSA, per germline. Here the CDR3 reads CASSVQGSGTEAFF. The CDR3 DNA follows: TGTGCCAGCAGCGTTCAGGGAAGTGGGACTGAAGCTTTCTTT. Together with reference TRBV7-2 and TRBJ1-1, the CDR3 gives the full variable domain: GAGVSQSPSNKVTEKGKDVELRCDPISGHTALYWYRQSLGQGLEFLIYFQGNSAPDKSGLPSDRFSAERTGGSVSTLTIQRTQQEDSAVYLCASSVQGSGTEAFFGQGTRLTVV.

This clonotype was seen at least ten times. This chain connects TRBV6-1 to TRBJ1-2, with 7 bases that match TRBD1. From germline, CDR1 is MNHNS and CDR2 SASEGT. The J segment lost 6 bases and the V segment lost 5 bases, leaving 9 bases of the junction unmatched. There are 14 residues in the CDR3. The CDR3 is CASSPRTGRDGYTF. The CDR3 DNA reads TGTGCCAGCAGTCCCAGGACAGGCCGAGATGGCTACACCTTC.

This clonotype was observed many times. The V gene is TRBV6-1, the J gene TRBJ2-7; a possible D gene is TRBD1 (5 bases). The CDR3 covers 14 residues. In germline, CDR1 is MNHNS, CDR2 SASEGT. Trimming stripped 7 bases from V and 6 bases from J, with 19 bases between. CDR3 sequence reads: CASTPSASRGEQYF. CDR3 DNA sequence: TGTGCCAGCACCCCCAGCGCCAGTAGGGGCGAGCAGTACTTC.

This chain connects TRBV28 to TRBJ1-1, with no clear D. Trimming shortened V by 4 bases and J by 7 bases, and 16 bases separated the two germline ends. Germline assignment: CDR1 MDHEN and CDR2 SYDVKM. The CDR3 runs 14 residues. The CDR3 coding sequence is TGTGCCAGCAGTTCACACTACAGTCAGAGTGAAGCTTTCTTT. Protein product: CASSSHYSQSEAFF.

The V and J genes are TRBV4-1 and TRBJ2-7, with 7 bases aligning to TRBD2. This CDR3 has 15 amino acids. Germline assignment: CDR1 MGHRA and CDR2 YSYEKL. V shed 0 bases, J shed 2 bases, and the junction held 4 bases outside the gene matches. The CDR3 DNA reads TGCGCCAGCAGCCAAGAACCTAGCGGACCCTACGAGCAGTACTTC. Translating gives CASSQEPSGPYEQYF.

This clonotype was observed at least ten times. The chain carries TRBV3-1 and TRBJ2-7, with 13 bases that match TRBD2. Unmatched junction bases numbered 6, after V lost 4 bases and J lost 6 bases. Germline CDR1 is LGHDT and CDR2 is YNNKEL (reference sequence). The CDR3 has 15 amino acids. CDR3 protein: CASSRRTSGSGEQYF. The CDR3 DNA follows: TGTGCCAGCAGCCGACGGACTAGCGGGAGCGGCGAGCAGTACTTC.

This clonotype was detected only a few times. This chain's CDR3 is CASQPQHLGNTGELFF. CDR3 DNA sequence: TGTGCCAGTCAGCCCCAACATCTAGGGAACACCGGGGAGCTGTTTTTT. This chain uses TRBV19 with TRBJ2-2; D unclear. Trimming removed 8 bases from V and 1 base from J, with 17 bases in between. The CDR3 contains 16 residues. CDR1 is LNHDA and CDR2 is SQIVND in the germline V gene (reference sequence).

A note on this clonotype: Since a much larger clone is just one base distant, this may be a read error. The genes are TRBV28 and TRBJ1-3, with D hard to call. This CDR3 contains 14 residues. Germline CDR1 reads MDHEN; CDR2 reads SYDVKM. The chain's CDR3 is CASTKPASENTIYF. CDR3 DNA sequence: TGTGCCAGCACTAAACCCGCCTCTGAAAACACCATATATTTT.